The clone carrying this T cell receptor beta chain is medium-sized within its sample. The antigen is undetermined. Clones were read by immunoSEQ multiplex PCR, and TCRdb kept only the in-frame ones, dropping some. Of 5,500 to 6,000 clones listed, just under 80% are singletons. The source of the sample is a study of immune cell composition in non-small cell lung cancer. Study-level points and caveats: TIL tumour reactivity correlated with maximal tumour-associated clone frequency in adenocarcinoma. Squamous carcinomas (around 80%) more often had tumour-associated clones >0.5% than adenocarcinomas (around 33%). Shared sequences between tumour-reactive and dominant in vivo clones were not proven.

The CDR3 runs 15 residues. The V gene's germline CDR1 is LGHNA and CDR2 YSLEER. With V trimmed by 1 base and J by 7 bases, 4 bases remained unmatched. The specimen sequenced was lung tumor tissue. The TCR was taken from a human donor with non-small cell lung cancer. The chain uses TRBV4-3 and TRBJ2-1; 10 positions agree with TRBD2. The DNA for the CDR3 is TGCGCCAGCAGCCAAGGTTCTAGCGGGGGAAATGAGCAGTTCTTC. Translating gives CASSQGSSGGNEQFF.